The 30 T cell receptor beta chains presented below share a single source sample, sequenced in a study of type 1 regulatory T cells (dated by TCRdb to about 2021). These receptors lack a known antigen. The reads were generated on an Illumina MiSeq. Through fastp at Q25 and MiXCR, TCRdb rebuilt clones from the public reads, retaining in-frame beta chains. Rows are unified per CDR3 protein, each entry keeping the most common DNA and genes. For this sample there are around 69,000 distinct CDR3 sequences; around 57% appear just once. 7.6% of the sample rests with the top ten. The sequencing input was cultured T cells, either the whole culture or a sorted T cell fraction (not recorded which). Read against the paper, the sample's cell subset or site label means: Tr1-enriched cell product generated in vitro against host alloantigens. The receptors stem from a human donor in good health.

The chain has TRBV3-1 and TRBJ2-3; no reliable D call. The V gene lost 3 bases and the J gene lost 4 bases, with 5 bases spanning the gap. The CDR3 is 12 amino acids. The germline V gene has CDR1 LGHDT and CDR2 YNNKEL (reference sequence). The CDR3 region is CASSHVADTQYF. CDR3 DNA: TGTGCCAGCAGCCATGTTGCAGATACGCAGTATTTT.

With respect to this clonotype: The germline gene is not matched at one end of the junction; a read error may be the cause. The chain recombines TRBV12-3 or TRBV12-4 with TRBJ2-1, with TRBD2 matching over 10 bases. CDR3 length: 11 residues. CDR3 nucleotide sequence: TGTGCCAGCAGCTTAGCGGGAGGGCAGTTCTTC. Amino acid sequence: CASSLAGGQFF.

CDR3 region: CSARDLTSGTWQQYF. In DNA, the CDR3 is TGCAGTGCTAGAGATCTCACTAGCGGAACTTGGCAGCAGTACTTC. The chain uses TRBV20-1 and TRBJ2-7, with TRBD2 matching 8 bases. The CDR3 runs 15 residues. Germline V gene data show CDR1 as DFQATT and CDR2 as SNEGSKA (reference sequence). V shed 0 bases and J 8 bases; nucleotides not matched to a gene: 12.

CDR3 region: CSVGYFQVLTEAFF. The DNA of the CDR3 is TGCAGCGTTGGTTATTTCCAGGTCTTGACTGAAGCTTTCTTT. The V and J genes are TRBV29-1 and TRBJ1-1; D not resolved. Germline V gives CDR1 SQVTM, CDR2 ANQGSEA. This CDR3 is 14 amino acids long. V dropped 4 bases and J dropped 5 bases, with 17 bases sitting between them.

The chain combines TRBV12-3 or TRBV12-4 with TRBJ2-1; D might be TRBD1 (5 bases). Trimming pared 5 bases from V and 7 bases from J, leaving 15 bases between. The CDR3 has 14 residues. The CDR3: CASSPVAGPNEQFF. CDR3 sequence (DNA): TGTGCCAGCAGTCCCGTGGCAGGGCCAAATGAGCAGTTCTTC.

The chain links TRBV28 to TRBJ2-6; D call uncertain. CDR1 is MDHEN and CDR2 is SYDVKM in the germline V gene. This CDR3 contains 16 residues. Trimming took off 2 bases at V and 2 bases at J, with 10 bases between the two ends. For the CDR3, the DNA is TGTGCCAGCAGTTTACGCACCGCTCCTGGGGCCAACGTCCTGACTTTC. This encodes CASSLRTAPGANVLTF. The full variable domain, in which reference TRBV28 and TRBJ2-6 provide the parts outside the CDR3, is DVKVTQSSRYLVKRTGEKVFLECVQDMDHENMFWYRQDPGLGLRLIYFSYDVKMKEKGDIPEGYSVSREKKERFSLILESASTNQTSMYLCASSLRTAPGANVLTFGAGSRLTVL.

In this sample, this clonotype turned up once. The J gene is TRBJ1-2, the V gene TRBV2, with D possibly matching TRBD1 (6 bases). V shed 5 bases and J shed 8 bases, with 18 bases lying between them. CDR3 length: 14 residues. Germline CDR1 reads SNHLY; CDR2 reads FYNNEI. The CDR3: CASSSGQARKGYTF. Written as DNA, the CDR3 is TGTGCCAGCAGTTCGGGACAAGCAAGGAAGGGCTACACCTTC.

The genes are TRBV5-1 and TRBJ1-4, with D possibly being TRBD1 (6 bases). Germline V CDR1 and CDR2: SGHRS, YFSETQ. The V end was cut by 4 bases, the J end by 4 bases, with 11 bases between. There are 14 residues in the CDR3. The CDR3 spells CASSHSQGNEKLFF. CDR3 bases: TGCGCCAGCAGCCATTCACAGGGTAATGAAAAACTGTTTTTT.

This chain connects TRBV3-1 to TRBJ2-1; no reliable D call. The germline V gene has CDR1 LGHDT and CDR2 YNNKEL (reference sequence). The CDR3 spans 15 residues. With 0 bases removed from V and 0 bases from J, the gap between germline ends came to 6 bases. The CDR3 region has the DNA TGTGCCAGCAGCCAAGATTATTACTCCTACAATGAGCAGTTCTTC. This gives the protein CASSQDYYSYNEQFF.

CDR3 region: CSAGGPGTGKTFF. The CDR3 DNA reads TGCAGTGCTGGCGGACCAGGGACAGGGAAGACGTTCTTC. The chain joins TRBV20-1 to TRBJ2-1; TRBD1 matches 9 bases. The CDR3 is 13 amino acids. The germline CDR1 and CDR2 sequences are DFQATT and SNEGSKA (reference sequence). Unmatched junction bases numbered 14, after V lost 5 bases and J lost 15 bases.

V is TRBV6-5 and J is TRBJ2-5, with TRBD1 identical over 8 bases. This CDR3 is 14 amino acids long. The germline gives CDR1 MNHEY, CDR2 SVGAGI. V dropped 8 bases and J dropped 4; count of bases not matched to a gene: 9. The chain's CDR3 is CASARDRRRETQYF. CDR3 coding DNA: TGTGCCAGCGCTAGGGACAGGAGGCGAGAGACCCAGTACTTC.

V usage is TRBV6-1 and J usage is TRBJ2-4, with TRBD1 matching 7 bases. CDR1 is MNHNS and CDR2 is SASEGT in the germline V gene. The CDR3 totals 17 residues. Trimming cost V 2 bases and J 0 bases; bases outside gene matches: 7. DNA for the CDR3: TGTGCCAGCAGTGAACGGAGGACAGGAACAGCCAAAAACATTCAGTACTTC. Its protein product is CASSERRTGTAKNIQYF.

The V call is TRBV6-6, the J call TRBJ1-3; D is perhaps TRBD1 (6 bases). Per the germline V gene, CDR1 is MNHNY and CDR2 is SVGAGI (reference sequence). The CDR3 runs to 14 residues. V lost 6 bases, J lost 6 bases, and 15 bases lay in between. The CDR3 DNA is TGTGCCAGCAGAGTGGACAGCGCGAAAAACACCATATATTTT. It encodes CASRVDSAKNTIYF.

This sequence joins TRBV7-8 and TRBJ2-3; D is ambiguous. Per the germline V gene, CDR1 is SGHVS and CDR2 is FQNEAQ. The CDR3 runs to 13 residues. V lost 1 base and J lost 4, with 6 bases in between. In nucleotides, the CDR3 is TGTGCCAGCAGCTTAGTATTTCCAGATACGCAGTATTTT. It codes for CASSLVFPDTQYF.

V gene TRBV19 combines with J gene TRBJ2-2; 11 nucleotides agree with TRBD2. V shed 2 bases, J shed 8 bases, and the junction held 13 bases outside the gene matches. Per the germline V gene, CDR1 is LNHDA and CDR2 is SQIVND (reference sequence). This CDR3 has 18 residues. The CDR3 region has the DNA TGTGCCAGTAGTATATGGCCAGGGAGGCCTAGCGGGAGGGGGGAGCTGTTTTTT. As protein: CASSIWPGRPSGRGELFF.

The chain has TRBV12-3 or TRBV12-4 and TRBJ2-1, with 9 bases aligning to TRBD2. With V trimmed by 7 bases and J by 9 bases, 10 bases remained unmatched. This CDR3 region has 14 residues. CDR3 in amino acids: CASTQTSGWTEQFF. The CDR3 DNA reads TGTGCCAGCACTCAGACTAGCGGATGGACTGAGCAGTTCTTC.

This CDR3 is CSASEGRAVRDTQYF. The CDR3 bases are TGCAGTGCTAGTGAGGGTCGGGCGGTTCGGGATACGCAGTATTTT. The chain combines TRBV20-1 with TRBJ2-3; the D gene is possibly TRBD2 (5 bases). This CDR3 contains 15 residues. V dropped 3 bases and J dropped 6 bases, with 19 bases sitting between them. Germline assignment: CDR1 DFQATT and CDR2 SNEGSKA (reference sequence).

This clonotype has just a few counts. CDR3 nucleotides: TGTGCCATCAGTGAGACAGGGGTTAAAAATGAGCAGTTCTTC. Amino acids: CAISETGVKNEQFF. This sequence joins TRBV10-3 and TRBJ2-1; 7 bases map to TRBD1. Germline V gene data show CDR1 as ENHRY and CDR2 as SYGVKD. The CDR3 is 14 residues long. V shed 2 bases, J shed 7 bases, and the junction held 5 bases outside the gene matches.

The chain is built from TRBV12-3 or TRBV12-4 and TRBJ2-3; 10 bases are a match to TRBD2. Trimming at V came to 6 bases and at J to 4 bases, leaving 10 bases not matched to a gene. The CDR3 totals 16 residues. The CDR3 loop reads CASRRTAGGPSDTQYF. The CDR3 nucleotides read TGTGCCAGCAGAAGGACAGCGGGAGGGCCATCAGATACGCAGTATTTT.

CDR3 bases: TGCAGTGCTAGAGATGAGGGAGCTCCCACAGATACGCAGTATTTT. This sequence encodes CSARDEGAPTDTQYF. This sequence joins TRBV20-1 and TRBJ2-3, with a tentative D call TRBD2 (5 bases). The CDR3 has 15 residues. Trimming cost V 0 bases and J 2 bases, with 12 bases left between them. Germline values: CDR1 DFQATT, CDR2 SNEGSKA (reference sequence).

This clonotype appeared a few times. This chain uses TRBV5-1 with TRBJ2-1; TRBD1 matches at 11 bases. Trimming removed 4 bases from V and 4 bases from J; junction bases left unmatched: 7. The CDR3 covers 16 residues. Germline CDR1 SGHRS, CDR2 YFSETQ. This CDR3 reads CASSPGTGGGYNEQFF. The CDR3 bases are TGCGCCAGCAGCCCCGGGACAGGGGGGGGATACAATGAGCAGTTCTTC.

This clonotype was counted only a few times. The genes are TRBV7-2 and TRBJ2-5; TRBD1 might be the D (5 bases). The V end was cut by 2 bases, the J end by 4 bases, with 17 bases between. CDR1 is SGHTA and CDR2 is FQGNSA in the germline V gene. This CDR3 has 16 amino acids. CDR3: CASSLWVKGQGETQYF. CDR3 bases: TGTGCCAGCAGCTTATGGGTGAAAGGGCAGGGAGAGACCCAGTACTTC.

This chain uses TRBV7-3 with TRBJ2-1; 11 bases agree with TRBD2. With 3 bases clipped from V and 6 bases from J, the junction kept 7 bases outside the gene matches. This CDR3 contains 16 residues. Germline V lookup: CDR1 SGHTA, CDR2 FQGTGA. CDR3 DNA sequence: TGTGCCAGCAGCTTCCAGGGGACTAGCGGAAGCAATGAGCAGTTCTTC. It codes for CASSFQGTSGSNEQFF.

CDR3 region: CSVVSGQAFTGELFF. The CDR3 DNA reads TGCAGCGTTGTGTCGGGACAGGCGTTCACCGGGGAGCTGTTTTTT. V usage is TRBV29-1 and J usage is TRBJ2-2; 8 bases are a match to TRBD1. V was clipped by 4 bases and J by 4 bases; unmatched bases: 8. The CDR3 sequence is 15 residues long. CDR1 and CDR2 (germline): SQVTM, ANQGSEA.

This clonotype has a single count. V usage is TRBV19 and J usage is TRBJ2-5; TRBD1 aligns across 7 bases. This CDR3 comprises 14 residues. V shed 4 bases, J shed 3 bases, and the junction held 5 bases outside the gene matches. Germline-derived CDR1 and CDR2 are LNHDA and SQIVND (reference sequence). This CDR3 is CASSRRQGEETQYF. CDR3 bases: TGTGCCAGTAGTAGACGACAGGGTGAAGAGACCCAGTACTTC.

A few counts support this clonotype. The rearrangement links TRBV5-1 to TRBJ2-5; D might be TRBD1 (5 bases). Germline V lookup: CDR1 SGHRS, CDR2 YFSETQ. This CDR3 contains 13 residues. The V and J ends lost 4 bases and 5 bases respectively, with 12 bases between them. Written as DNA, the CDR3 is TGCGCCAGCAGCGTCGAAGGGGTGGAGACCCAGTACTTC. As protein: CASSVEGVETQYF.

This clonotype appeared a single time. In DNA form, the CDR3 reads TGTGCCAGCAGTGAAGGCGGACCGATAGCGGAGCAGTTCTTC. Translating it yields CASSEGGPIAEQFF. The chain uses TRBV6-1 and TRBJ2-1, with D possibly TRBD2 on 5 matching bases. The CDR3 sequence is 14 residues long. Trimming cost V 1 base and J 10 bases, with 14 bases left between them. The germline gives CDR1 MNHNS, CDR2 SASEGT.

The chain uses TRBV20-1 and TRBJ1-4; D gene unclear. This CDR3 region has 13 residues. V was clipped by 6 bases and J by 0 bases, with 8 bases between them. CDR1 is DFQATT, CDR2 SNEGSKA, per germline (reference sequence). The CDR3: CSAPDATNEKLFF. CDR3 nucleotides: TGCAGTGCCCCAGACGCAACTAATGAAAAACTGTTTTTT.

The chain combines TRBV16 with TRBJ2-1; D not resolved. The germline gives CDR1 KGHSY, CDR2 FQNENV. The CDR3 extends over 11 amino acids. With 4 bases removed from V and 7 bases from J, the gap between germline ends came to 5 bases. For the CDR3, the DNA is TGTGCCAGCAGCCCCAATAATGAGCAGTTCTTC. This codes for CASSPNNEQFF.

The gene calls are TRBV5-1 and TRBJ1-5, with D hard to call. In germline, CDR1 is SGHRS, CDR2 YFSETQ. This CDR3 has 15 residues. V was cut by 4 bases and J by 1 base, with 12 bases left in between. The CDR3 DNA sequence: TGCGCCAGCAGCGCAAATACACGAAGCAATCAGCCCCAGCATTTT. Amino acid sequence: CASSANTRSNQPQHF.